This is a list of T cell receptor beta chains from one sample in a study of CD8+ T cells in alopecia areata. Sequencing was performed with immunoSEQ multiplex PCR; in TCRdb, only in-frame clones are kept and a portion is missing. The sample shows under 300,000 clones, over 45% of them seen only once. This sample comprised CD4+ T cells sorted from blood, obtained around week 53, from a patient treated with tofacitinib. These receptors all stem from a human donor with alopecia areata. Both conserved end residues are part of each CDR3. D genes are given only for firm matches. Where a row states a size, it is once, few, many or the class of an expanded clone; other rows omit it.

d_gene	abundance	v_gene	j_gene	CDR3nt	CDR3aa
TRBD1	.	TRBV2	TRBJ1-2	TGTGCCAGCAGGCTGACAGGGTCCGGCTACACCTTC	CASRLTGSGYTF
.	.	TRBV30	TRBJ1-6	TGTGCCTGGACAGGGGCCTATAATTCACCCCTCCACTTT	CAWTGAYNSPLHF
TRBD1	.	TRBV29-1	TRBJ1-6	TGCAGCGCTGGACAGGGAGGCGATTCACCCCTCCACTTT	CSAGQGGDSPLHF
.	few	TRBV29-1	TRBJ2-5	TGCAGCGTTGGCGAGAACCAAGAGACCCAGTACTTC	CSVGENQETQYF
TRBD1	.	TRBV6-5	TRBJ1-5	TGTGCCAGCAACACAGGGGGTCAGCCCCAGCATTTT	CASNTGGQPQHF
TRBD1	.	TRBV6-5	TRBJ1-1	TGTGCCAGCAGCCGACAGGGCTCCGGTGAAGCTTTCTTT	CASSRQGSGEAFF
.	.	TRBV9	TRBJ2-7	TGTGCCAGCAGCCCCCAGGGATACGAGCAGTACTTC	CASSPQGYEQYF
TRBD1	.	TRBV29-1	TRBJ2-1	TGCAGCGTTGACAGGGGGCACCCCGATGAGCAGTTCTTC	CSVDRGHPDEQFF
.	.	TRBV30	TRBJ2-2	TGTGCCTGGAGTCCGGGACGGAACACCGGGGAGCTGTTTTTT	CAWSPGRNTGELFF
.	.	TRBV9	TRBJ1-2	TGTGCCAGCAGCGTAGCCACAGCGAACTATGGCTACACCTTC	CASSVATANYGYTF
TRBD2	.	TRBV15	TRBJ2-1	TGTGCCACCAGCAGAGATTTAGGAGTCGGGACTAGAAAGTTCTTC	CATSRDLGVGTRKFF
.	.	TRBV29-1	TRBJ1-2	TGCAGCGTTCCACCCCAGGGCCCTAACTATGGCTACACCTTC	CSVPPQGPNYGYTF
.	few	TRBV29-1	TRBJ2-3	TGCAGCGCCCGTCCCGCGGTGAACACAGATACGCAGTATTTT	CSARPAVNTDTQYF
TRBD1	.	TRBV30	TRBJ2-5	TGTGCCTGGAGTACAGGGGACAAAGAGACCCAGTACTTC	CAWSTGDKETQYF
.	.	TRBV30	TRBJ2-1	TGTGCCTGGAGTGCCTCCGGGAACAATGAGCAGTTCTTC	CAWSASGNNEQFF
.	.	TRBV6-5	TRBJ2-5	TGTGCCAGCAGTTACGGACAGCAGGGGACCCAGTACTTC	CASSYGQQGTQYF
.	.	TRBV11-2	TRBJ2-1	TGTGCCAGCACCCGGGTGGGCCCCTACAATGAGCAGTTCTTC	CASTRVGPYNEQFF
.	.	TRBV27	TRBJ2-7	TGTGCCAGCAGTTTAAGAGGGGTCCACTCCGCCTACGAGCAGTACTTC	CASSLRGVHSAYEQYF
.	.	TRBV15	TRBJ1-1	TGTGCCACCGGGCGCCCGAACACTGAAGCTTTCTTT	CATGRPNTEAFF
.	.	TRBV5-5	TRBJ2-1	TGTGCCAGCAGCTTGATGTTCAGGGACGTCTACAATGAGCAGTTCTTC	CASSLMFRDVYNEQFF
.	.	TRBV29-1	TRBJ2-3	TGCAGCGTTGAAGAGGTTGTGGCAGATACGCAGTATTTT	CSVEEVVADTQYF
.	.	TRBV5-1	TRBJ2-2	TGCGCCAGCAGCTGGGGACACGCCGTCGGCACCGGGGAGCTGTTTTTT	CASSWGHAVGTGELFF
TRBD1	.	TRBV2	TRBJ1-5	TGTGCCAGCAGACCTACAGGGGGCAATCAGCCCCAGCATTTT	CASRPTGGNQPQHF
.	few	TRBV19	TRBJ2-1	TGTGCCAGTACCCACCCGGGACGGACCTACAATGAGCAGTTCTTC	CASTHPGRTYNEQFF
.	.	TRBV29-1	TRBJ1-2	TGCAGCGTTGAGGGATCCTATGGCTACACCTTC	CSVEGSYGYTF
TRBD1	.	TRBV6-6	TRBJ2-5	TGTGCCAGCAGTTACACCAGGGGGCCGGGGACCCAGTACTTC	CASSYTRGPGTQYF
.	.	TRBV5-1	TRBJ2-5	TGCGCCAGCAGCCTGGAACGTGTGGACTACCAAGAGACCCAGTACTTC	CASSLERVDYQETQYF
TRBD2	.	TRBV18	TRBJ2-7	TGTGCCAGCTCACCTACACTAGCGGGGGCCTCCTACGAGCAGTACTTC	CASSPTLAGASYEQYF
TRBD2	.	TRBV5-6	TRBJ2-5	TGTGCCAGCAGCAAAACTAGCGGGGGAATGGGGGAGACCCAGTACTTC	CASSKTSGGMGETQYF
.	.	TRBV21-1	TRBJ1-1	TGTGCCAGCAGCAAAGTCCTCGAAGCTTTCTTT	CASSKVLEAFF
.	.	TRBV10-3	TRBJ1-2	TGTGCCATCACCATGGACGGCTATGGCTACACCTTC	CAITMDGYGYTF
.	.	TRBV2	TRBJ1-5	TGTGCCAGCGGGAGTTCCAATCAGCCCCAGCATTTT	CASGSSNQPQHF
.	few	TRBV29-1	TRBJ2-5	TGCAGCGTTTTTTGGGTGGAGGAGACCCAGTACTTC	CSVFWVEETQYF
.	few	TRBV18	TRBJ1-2	TGTGCCAGCTCACCGCCCGCGACTAACTATGGCTACACCTTC	CASSPPATNYGYTF
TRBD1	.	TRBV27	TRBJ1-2	TGTGCCAGCAGTTCAGGGGGCTATAACTATGGCTACACCTTC	CASSSGGYNYGYTF
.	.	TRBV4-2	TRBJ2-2	TGTGCCAGCAGCCAAGCCGGCAGAGGTCACACCGGGGAGCTGTTTTTT	CASSQAGRGHTGELFF
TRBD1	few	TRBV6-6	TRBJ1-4	TGTGCCAGCAGTTACCCCACGGACAGGGTAGTTGAAAAACTGTTTTTT	CASSYPTDRVVEKLFF
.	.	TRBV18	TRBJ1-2	TGTGCCAGCTCACCTTCCAGGGGAGACGGCTACACCTTC	CASSPSRGDGYTF
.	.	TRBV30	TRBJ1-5	TGTGCCTGGAGTTTGGAGGACAGATTCTCAGGGCCCCAGCATTTT	CAWSLEDRFSGPQHF
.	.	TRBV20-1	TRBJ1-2	TGCAGTGCCAACGTCAGGGGCGGCTACACCTTC	CSANVRGGYTF
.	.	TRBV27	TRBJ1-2	TGTGCCAGCAGTATGGGTTCAGGGGCGATTGGCTACACCTTC	CASSMGSGAIGYTF
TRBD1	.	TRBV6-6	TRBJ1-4	TGTGCCAGTACGACAGGGGATGAAAAACTGTTTTTT	CASTTGDEKLFF
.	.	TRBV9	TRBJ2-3	TGTGCCAGCAGCCCCATATCTAGCACAGATACGCAGTATTTT	CASSPISSTDTQYF
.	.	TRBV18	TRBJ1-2	TGTGCCAGCTCACCAAGAGGGTTCGGTGGCTACACCTTC	CASSPRGFGGYTF
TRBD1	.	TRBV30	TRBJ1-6	TGTGCACGGAGGGGGACAGGTAATTCACCCCTCCACTTT	CARRGTGNSPLHF
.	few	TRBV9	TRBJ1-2	TGTGCCAGCAGCGTACGAGGGGAAGGGGGGAACTATGGCTACACCTTC	CASSVRGEGGNYGYTF
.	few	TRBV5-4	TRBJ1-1	TGTGCCAGCAGCGCCCGGGTTGAGTGGGGTACTGAAGCTTTCTTT	CASSARVEWGTEAFF
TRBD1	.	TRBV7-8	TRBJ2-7	TGTGCCAGCAGTCGGCCGGGACAGGGGGAGCAGTACTTC	CASSRPGQGEQYF
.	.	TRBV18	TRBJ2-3	TGTGCCAGCTCACCGGGAATCACAGATACGCAGTATTTT	CASSPGITDTQYF
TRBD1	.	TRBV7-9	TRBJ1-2	TGTGCCAGCAGCTCTACGGCGGACAGGGGGTATGGCTACACCTTC	CASSSTADRGYGYTF
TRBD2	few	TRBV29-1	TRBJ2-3	TGCAGCGGTGCTAGCGGGGGGTACACAGATACGCAGTATTTT	CSGASGGYTDTQYF
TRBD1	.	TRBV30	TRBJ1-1	TGTGCCTGGAGGGGACAGGAGAACACTGAAGCTTTCTTT	CAWRGQENTEAFF
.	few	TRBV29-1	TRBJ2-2	TGCAGCGTTGAGGTGTCGGGCGCGGACACCGGGGAGCTGTTTTTT	CSVEVSGADTGELFF
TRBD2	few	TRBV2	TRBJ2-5	TGTGCCAGCAGTGTCGGGGGGGCCGGAGAGACCCAGTACTTC	CASSVGGAGETQYF